A single sample gave rise to the 29 T cell receptor beta chains below, sequenced in a study of PD-1 blockade in classical Hodgkin lymphoma. The method was immunoSEQ multiplex PCR; TCRdb's version includes in-frame clones alone and lacks a portion of them. Seen here are about 44,000 clones, around 64% observed once, and the top ten hold about 3.4%. The time point here: cycle 4 day 1 (C4D1), after about 6 weeks of nivolumab. Relapse was seen in all patients after autologous stem cell transplantation, and brentuximab vedotin exposure was variable. The sequenced sample was peripheral blood mononuclear cells (PBMCs), obtained before the fourth cycle of nivolumab. Receptors originate from a human donor with classical Hodgkin lymphoma.

This clone was recorded only once. The chain links TRBV11-3 to TRBJ2-7; 13 bases fit TRBD2. The germline V gene encodes CDR1 SGHNT and CDR2 YENEEA. J was trimmed by 5 bases and V by 5 bases; bases with no gene match: 6. CDR3 length equals 15 residues. CDR3 sequence: CASSLGTSGNDEQYF. The CDR3, as DNA: TGTGCCAGCAGCCTTGGGACTAGCGGGAACGACGAGCAGTACTTC.

The table lists this clone with a count of one. The chain has TRBV2 and TRBJ2-3, with 8 nucleotides matching TRBD2. The length of the CDR3 is 16 residues. Germline V gives CDR1 SNHLY, CDR2 FYNNEI. Trimming took 6 bases from V and 3 from J; bases not matched to a gene: 11. This chain's CDR3 is CASRTPGAGVTDTQYF. In nucleotides, the CDR3 is TGTGCCAGCAGGACTCCCGGAGCGGGAGTGACAGATACGCAGTATTTT.

The chain uses TRBV27 and TRBJ2-7, with 10 bases lining up with TRBD1. Trimming took 6 bases from V and 1 from J; bases not matched to a gene: 3. The V gene's germline CDR1 is MNHEY and CDR2 SMNVEV (reference sequence). The CDR3 runs to 14 residues. The CDR3 region has the DNA TGTGCCAGCAGGAGACAGGGGGCGTCCTACGAGCAGTACTTC. Protein product: CASRRQGASYEQYF.

The chain employs TRBV30 and TRBJ1-2; D perhaps matches TRBD1 (6 bases). V dropped 8 bases and J dropped 8 bases, with 12 bases sitting between them. The germline CDR1 and CDR2 sequences are GTSNPN and SVGIG (reference sequence). The CDR3 consists of 10 residues. DNA for the CDR3: TGTGCCCAACAGGGAGGAGGCTACACCTTC. It encodes CAQQGGGYTF.

The rearrangement uses TRBV28 and TRBJ2-7; TRBD1 matches 9 bases. Germline CDR1 and CDR2: MDHEN and SYDVKM. V shed 6 bases and J 2 bases; nucleotides not matched to a gene: 11. CDR3 length equals 16 residues. In DNA form, the CDR3 reads TGTGCCAGCAGGCGACAGGGGGGGGGCAATCCCTACGAGCAGTACTTC. This sequence encodes CASRRQGGGNPYEQYF. The whole variable domain, remainder taken from reference TRBV28 and TRBJ2-7, is DVKVTQSSRYLVKRTGEKVFLECVQDMDHENMFWYRQDPGLGLRLIYFSYDVKMKEKGDIPEGYSVSREKKERFSLILESASTNQTSMYLCASRRQGGGNPYEQYFGPGTRLTVT.

The table lists this clone with a count of one. The chain couples TRBV15 to TRBJ2-1; D is possibly TRBD2 (5 bases). Germline values: CDR1 LNHNV, CDR2 YYDKDF (reference sequence). V was clipped by 4 bases and J by 1 base, with 11 bases between them. The CDR3 consists of 15 residues. The CDR3 DNA reads as TGTGCCACCAGCACCCCAACTAGATCCTACAATGAGCAGTTCTTC. Amino acids: CATSTPTRSYNEQFF.

J is TRBJ2-7 and V is TRBV28; 8 bases map to TRBD2. V gave up 6 bases and J gave up 5 bases; unmatched junction bases: 9. The CDR3 runs 14 residues. Germline CDR1 is MDHEN and CDR2 is SYDVKM. The CDR3 DNA reads TGTGCCAGCAGACGGGGGGGGCAGTACCACGAGCAGTACTTC. Encoded protein: CASRRGGQYHEQYF.

The chain is built from TRBV30 and TRBJ2-7; 10 bases line up with TRBD2. Germline trimming cut 2 bases from V and 6 bases from J; bases unmatched to any gene: 4. The CDR3 has 13 residues. The V gene's germline CDR1 is GTSNPN and CDR2 SVGIG (reference sequence). CDR3 nucleotides: TGTGCCTGGAGTAGCGGGAGGGCGGGCGAGCAGTACTTC. Translation gives CAWSSGRAGEQYF.

The V gene is TRBV15, the J gene TRBJ1-2, with unresolved D. Germline CDR1 and CDR2: LNHNV and YYDKDF (reference sequence). The CDR3 totals 14 residues. The V gene lost 1 base and the J gene lost 8 bases, with 14 bases spanning the gap. CDR3 sequence: CATSRGEGPKGYTF. In DNA form, the CDR3 reads TGTGCCACCAGCAGAGGGGAGGGCCCTAAGGGCTACACCTTC.

The chain joins TRBV7-9 to TRBJ2-1; D perhaps matches TRBD2 (5 bases). The CDR3 totals 14 residues. Trimming took off 5 bases at V and 7 bases at J, with 15 bases between the two ends. The germline V gene has CDR1 SEHNR and CDR2 FQNEAQ (reference sequence). This chain's CDR3 is CASSALTRRNEQFF. The CDR3 region has the DNA TGTGCCAGCAGCGCCCTCACTAGGAGGAATGAGCAGTTCTTC.

This chain uses TRBV18 with TRBJ1-2; no clear D. V was clipped by 3 bases and J by 12 bases, with 17 bases between them. Germline CDR1 is KGHSH and CDR2 is LQKENI. The CDR3 runs 13 residues. Written as DNA, the CDR3 is TGTGCCAGCTCACCGTTACCTCACTCAAACCACACCTTC. Protein: CASSPLPHSNHTF.

This clone appeared once. This rearrangement joins TRBV28 to TRBJ2-2, with D tentatively TRBD1 (5 bases). The CDR3 spans 13 residues. Germline V gene sequence: CDR1 MDHEN, CDR2 SYDVKM. The V and J ends lost 6 bases and 0 bases respectively, with 5 bases between them. The DNA for the CDR3 is TGTGCCAGCAGGGACACGAACACCGGGGAGCTGTTTTTT. This gives the protein CASRDTNTGELFF.

In its sample, this clone was seen once. CDR3 DNA sequence: TGTGCCAGCAGTTACACGGACGGGAACACTGAAGCTTTCTTT. Protein: CASSYTDGNTEAFF. The chain joins TRBV6-5 to TRBJ1-1, with D unclear. Germline lookup yields CDR1 MNHEY and CDR2 SVGAGI. CDR3 size: 14 residues. Trimming removed 2 bases at V and 1 base at J, with 8 bases between.

The chain joins TRBV29-1 to TRBJ2-5, with 9 nucleotides matching TRBD1. With V trimmed by 6 bases and J by 3 bases, 11 bases remained unmatched. Germline V gene sequence: CDR1 SQVTM, CDR2 ANQGSEA. CDR3 size: 15 residues. CDR3 amino acids: CSVGELDRGEETQYF. CDR3 sequence (DNA): TGCAGCGTCGGGGAATTGGACAGGGGAGAAGAGACCCAGTACTTC. Complete variable domain (other parts from reference TRBV29-1 and TRBJ2-5): SAVISQKPSRDICQRGTSLTIQCQVDSQVTMMFWYRQQPGQSLTLIATANQGSEATYESGFVIDKFPISRPNLTFSTLTVSNMSPEDSSIYLCSVGELDRGEETQYFGPGTRLLVL.

This chain uses TRBV6-5 with TRBJ1-4, with 7 bases aligning to TRBD1. Germline values: CDR1 MNHEY, CDR2 SVGAGI. V lost 8 bases, J lost 3 bases, and 3 bases stayed unmatched. The CDR3 has 13 amino acids. Here the CDR3 reads CASGTGANEKLFF. As DNA, the CDR3 is TGTGCCAGCGGAACAGGGGCTAATGAAAAACTGTTTTTT.

This clone was picked up one time. The chain uses TRBV28 and TRBJ2-5, with 8 bases lining up with TRBD2. The germline V gene has CDR1 MDHEN and CDR2 SYDVKM. With 2 bases clipped from V and 4 bases from J, the junction kept 9 bases outside the gene matches. This CDR3 spans 16 amino acids. The CDR3 spells CASSLLRGRGGETQYF. CDR3 DNA: TGTGCCAGCAGTTTACTCCGGGGCCGGGGGGGAGAGACCCAGTACTTC. Full variable domain (outside the CDR3, taken from reference TRBV28 and TRBJ2-5): DVKVTQSSRYLVKRTGEKVFLECVQDMDHENMFWYRQDPGLGLRLIYFSYDVKMKEKGDIPEGYSVSREKKERFSLILESASTNQTSMYLCASSLLRGRGGETQYFGPGTRLLVL.

Written as DNA, the CDR3 is TGTGCCAGCAGTTTATTGAGCAGGGACAATGAGCAGTTCTTC. Translating gives CASSLLSRDNEQFF. This rearrangement joins TRBV28 to TRBJ2-1; possibly TRBD1 for D (5 bases). CDR3 size: 14 residues. The germline V and J ends were trimmed by 1 base and 5 bases, with 9 bases remaining between them. Germline V gene data show CDR1 as MDHEN and CDR2 as SYDVKM.

V and J are TRBV2 and TRBJ1-4; TRBD1 is a possible D gene (5 bases). Trimming removed 11 bases at V and 5 bases at J, with 15 bases between. This CDR3 contains 13 residues. Germline V CDR1 and CDR2: SNHLY, FYNNEI. This CDR3 reads CASGGGGNEKLFF. CDR3 in DNA: TGTGCCTCCGGGGGAGGCGGGAATGAAAAACTGTTTTTT.

V and J are TRBV18 and TRBJ2-7, with 10 bases identical to TRBD1. J gave up 4 bases and V 5 bases, and 5 bases lay outside the gene matches. The V gene's germline CDR1 is KGHSH and CDR2 LQKENI. The length of the CDR3 is 14 residues. DNA of the CDR3: TGTGCCAGCTCATCGGGACAGGGGTATTACGAGCAGTACTTC. This codes for CASSSGQGYYEQYF.

The rearrangement links TRBV6-6 to TRBJ2-1; no clear D gene. V was shortened by 7 bases and J by 10 bases, with 11 bases between the two germline ends. The CDR3 sequence is 11 residues long. Germline V gene lookup returns CDR1 MNHNY and CDR2 SVGAGI (reference sequence). The CDR3 DNA is TGTGCCAGCAAGAGTGCGGTCGAGCAGTTCTTC. Translating gives CASKSAVEQFF.

The V call is TRBV29-1, the J call TRBJ1-1; 7 bases fit TRBD1. J lost 6 bases, V lost 7 bases, and 8 bases had no gene match. The V gene's germline CDR1 is SQVTM and CDR2 ANQGSEA. This CDR3 contains 12 residues. The CDR3 here is CSGWTGYPEAFF. The CDR3 DNA reads as TGCAGCGGATGGACAGGTTACCCTGAAGCTTTCTTT.

In this sample, this clone turned up once. The V call is TRBV11-2, the J call TRBJ2-7; D possibly uses TRBD1 or TRBD2 (6 bases each). The CDR3 runs 14 residues. Between the trimmed V and J ends, which lost 1 base and 4 bases, there was a span of 11 bases. From germline, CDR1 is SGHAT and CDR2 FQNNGV. The CDR3 loop reads CASSLGGARYEQYF. The CDR3 DNA sequence: TGTGCCAGCAGCTTAGGGGGGGCGCGGTACGAGCAGTACTTC.

The DNA for the CDR3 is TGTGCCAGCCGTGGTGGGCTTCTCCTCACCTCCTACAATGAGCAGTTCTTC. Encoded protein: CASRGGLLLTSYNEQFF. This chain connects TRBV2 to TRBJ2-1, with no clear D. Between the trimmed V and J ends, which lost 8 bases and 0 bases, there was a span of 20 bases. Per the germline V gene, CDR1 is SNHLY and CDR2 is FYNNEI. The CDR3 runs 17 residues.

V is TRBV9 and J is TRBJ2-5; the D call may be TRBD1 or TRBD2 (6 bases each). CDR1 SGDLS and CDR2 YYNGEE come from the germline V gene. This CDR3 has 15 amino acids. Trimming pared 5 bases from V and 0 bases from J, leaving 14 bases between. CDR3 DNA: TGTGCCAGCAGTTTGGGGGGCGGCCACCAAGAGACCCAGTACTTC. Protein: CASSLGGGHQETQYF.

The chain couples TRBV5-1 to TRBJ2-2; 7 bases are a match to TRBD1. The ends lost 0 bases at V and 4 bases at J; junction bases unmatched: 0. Germline V gene data show CDR1 as SGHRS and CDR2 as YFSETQ. This CDR3 region has 14 residues. The DNA for the CDR3 is TGCGCCAGCAGCTTGGACAGGGGCACCGGGGAGCTGTTTTTT. It is translated as CASSLDRGTGELFF.

This chain links TRBV21-1 with TRBJ2-2. TRBV21-1 is a recognized pseudogene. The CDR3 consists of 15 residues. The CDR3 spells CASKNRAVNTGELFF. CDR3 in DNA: TGTGCCAGCAAGAACCGGGCCGTGAACACCGGGGAGCTGTTTTTT.

Only one count was recorded for this clone. The chain couples TRBV2 to TRBJ2-2; D gene unclear. Trimming left V 8 bases short and J 4 bases short, with 8 bases between. The germline gives CDR1 SNHLY, CDR2 FYNNEI. This CDR3 contains 12 residues. CDR3: CASRTATGELFF. The CDR3 DNA reads TGTGCCAGCCGTACAGCCACCGGGGAGCTGTTTTTT.

The chain has TRBV11-2 and TRBJ2-1, with 8 positions matching TRBD1. V shed 5 bases and J 8 bases; nucleotides not matched to a gene: 8. CDR1 SGHAT and CDR2 FQNNGV come from the germline V gene. The CDR3 is 14 amino acids. CDR3 nucleotide sequence: TGTGCCAGCAGCGCCCCAGGGGGCCGCGATGAGCAGTTCTTC. Translating gives CASSAPGGRDEQFF.

The chain is built from TRBV6-1 and TRBJ1-5; D not resolved. The V gene lost 1 base and the J gene lost 5 bases, with 9 bases spanning the gap. The germline V gene encodes CDR1 MNHNS and CDR2 SASEGT. This CDR3 has 14 residues. CDR3 in amino acids: CASSEGTSYQPQHF. The DNA for the CDR3 is TGTGCCAGCAGTGAAGGTACCAGCTATCAGCCCCAGCATTTT.